This T cell receptor (beta chain) was sequenced during a study of technical replicates of blood from a handful of donors. Germline CDR1 is ENHRY and CDR2 is SYGVKD. This CDR3 comprises 12 residues. V was pared by 2 bases and J by 7 bases, with 6 bases between. In this sample, this clone turned up once. Sequencing was performed with immunoSEQ multiplex PCR; in TCRdb, only in-frame clones are kept and a portion is missing. The profile covers 44,000 or so clones, with 80% to 95% appearing a single time and about 3.9% taken by the ten largest. This chain connects TRBV10-3 to TRBJ2-1; no definite D call. The sequence derives from a human donor in good health. Some clones in this sample may be carry-over from other donors' samples. The sample consisted of PBMCs. CDR3 nucleotide sequence: TGTGCCATCAGTGAGCTCCAGAATGAGCAGTTCTTC. Translation: CAISELQNEQFF.